These 24 T cell receptor beta chains were all obtained from the same sample, sequenced in a study of cytotoxic CD8 clonotypes in ibrutinib-treated CLL. Profiling relied on immunoSEQ multiplex PCR, and the TCRdb table lists in-frame clones only, not all of them. Altogether some 9,800 clones are present, approximately 60% being singletons, with the ten largest covering 18%. The sequencing here drew on PBMCs, taken before ibrutinib treatment. The receptor source for this set is a human donor with chronic lymphocytic leukemia.

The chain recombines TRBV7-2 with TRBJ1-1; tentatively, D is TRBD1 (5 bases). The CDR3 is 17 amino acids. Germline CDR1 SGHTA, CDR2 FQGNSA. Deletions cut 1 base from V and 5 bases from J, with 20 bases between. The CDR3 loop is CASSLDGASLEGTEAFF. The CDR3 region has the DNA TGTGCCAGCAGCTTAGATGGGGCATCGCTTGAGGGAACTGAAGCTTTCTTT. Drawing the rest from reference TRBV7-2 and TRBJ1-1, the complete variable domain is GAGVSQSPSNKVTEKGKDVELRCDPISGHTALYWYRQSLGQGLEFLIYFQGNSAPDKSGLPSDRFSAERTGGSVSTLTIQRTQQEDSAVYLCASSLDGASLEGTEAFFGQGTRLTVV.

Here the CDR3 reads CATSRDGLAGALEAQYF. DNA of the CDR3: TGTGCCACCAGCAGAGATGGGCTAGCGGGAGCCCTGGAGGCCCAGTACTTC. The chain is built from TRBV15 and TRBJ2-5; 10 bases are a match to TRBD2. J lost 9 bases, V lost 0 bases, and 13 bases had no gene match. Germline loops: CDR1 LNHNV, CDR2 YYDKDF (reference sequence). The CDR3 is 17 amino acids.

The rearrangement joins TRBV6-1 to TRBJ1-5; 8 positions match TRBD1. This CDR3 spans 14 amino acids. The germline V gene has CDR1 MNHNS and CDR2 SASEGT. The junction had 10 bases not matched to a gene; V was cut back by 8 bases and J by 7 bases. The CDR3 is CASSGGASGQPQHF. CDR3 DNA sequence: TGTGCCAGCTCAGGGGGCGCGAGTGGCCAGCCCCAGCATTTT.

The rearrangement uses TRBV5-1 and TRBJ2-5, with unresolved D. Germline V CDR1 and CDR2: SGHRS, YFSETQ. CDR3 length: 13 residues. V dropped 0 bases and J dropped 5 bases, with 8 bases sitting between them. CDR3 sequence reads: CASSLEAWETQYF. CDR3 nucleotides: TGCGCCAGCAGCTTGGAAGCCTGGGAGACCCAGTACTTC.

The rearrangement joins TRBV9 to TRBJ2-2, with D unclear. Germline CDR1 SGDLS, CDR2 YYNGEE. This CDR3 is built from 14 residues. V was trimmed by 0 bases and J by 0 bases, leaving 3 bases between them. The CDR3 is CASSVDPNTGELFF. Here the CDR3 DNA reads TGTGCCAGCAGCGTAGATCCGAACACCGGGGAGCTGTTTTTT.

This clone has a single count. This rearrangement joins TRBV7-8 to TRBJ2-7; TRBD2 aligns across 7 bases. CDR1 is SGHVS and CDR2 is FQNEAQ in the germline V gene. This CDR3 region has 19 residues. After removal of 5 bases from V and 2 bases from J, the junction contained 21 bases not matched to a gene. CDR3 amino acids: CASSLSSGFGTTLTYEQYF. CDR3 in DNA: TGTGCCAGCAGCCTCAGTTCGGGGTTCGGGACTACCCTGACCTACGAGCAGTACTTC.

This clone was recorded a few times. V and J are TRBV5-1 and TRBJ2-3, with D uncertain. The CDR3 loop spans 10 amino acids. Germline CDR1 SGHRS, CDR2 YFSETQ. With 8 bases removed from V and 3 bases from J, the gap between germline ends came to 4 bases. The CDR3 nucleotides read TGCGCCAGTGAGACAGATACGCAGTATTTT. Its translation is CASETDTQYF.

In nucleotides, the CDR3 is TGTGCCAGCAGCCTGCGGGGGGGCGTTTACAATGAGCAGTTCTTC. Encoded protein: CASSLRGGVYNEQFF. J is TRBJ2-1 and V is TRBV6-1; 9 bases map to TRBD2. Germline values: CDR1 MNHNS, CDR2 SASEGT. The V and J ends lost 6 bases and 4 bases, in that order; junction bases with no gene match: 7. This CDR3 is 15 amino acids long.

The J gene is TRBJ1-3, the V gene TRBV5-1; D is unresolved. Germline V gene data show CDR1 as SGHRS and CDR2 as YFSETQ. CDR3 length: 16 residues. V shed 0 bases and J shed 5 bases, with 15 bases lying between them. The DNA of the CDR3 is TGCGCCAGCAGCTTGGTCTCACCTGTTTCGAGAAACACCATATATTTT. Protein sequence: CASSLVSPVSRNTIYF.

The chain links TRBV7-2 to TRBJ1-1; no reliable D call. With 5 bases removed from V and 6 bases from J, the gap between germline ends came to 22 bases. CDR3 size: 16 residues. Germline values: CDR1 SGHTA, CDR2 FQGNSA. In DNA, the CDR3 is TGTGCCAGCAGCCGCCCGGGTCCTACCTATTGGCCTGAAGCTTTCTTT. Its translation is CASSRPGPTYWPEAFF.

The chain couples TRBV9 to TRBJ2-3; D assignment may be TRBD1 or TRBD2 (6 bases each). The CDR3 covers 16 residues. V lost 6 bases to trimming and J lost 3 bases, with 20 bases between them. Germline V gene data show CDR1 as SGDLS and CDR2 as YYNGEE. CDR3 in amino acids: CASKEGGAGITDTQYF. Here the CDR3 DNA reads TGTGCCAGCAAGGAGGGGGGCGCGGGTATTACAGATACGCAGTATTTT.

This chain uses TRBV29-1 with TRBJ2-2; 8 bases are a match to TRBD1. The J segment lost 3 bases and the V segment lost 3 bases, leaving 3 bases of the junction unmatched. The CDR3 is 14 amino acids. Germline V lookup: CDR1 SQVTM, CDR2 ANQGSEA. The CDR3 DNA reads TGCAGCGTTGATTGGACAGGGTACACCGGGGAGCTGTTTTTT. It encodes CSVDWTGYTGELFF.

This clone was seen more than once but under ten times. CDR3 region: CASSDMTSGGAGKTQYF. CDR3 nucleotide sequence: TGTGCCAGCAGTGACATGACTAGCGGGGGGGCCGGTAAGACCCAGTACTTC. The rearrangement links TRBV6-1 to TRBJ2-5; 14 bases line up with TRBD2. Germline CDR1 is MNHNS and CDR2 is SASEGT. The CDR3 has 17 residues. Germline trimming cut 3 bases from V and 6 bases from J; bases unmatched to any gene: 9.

This clone was seen a handful of times. The chain links TRBV19 to TRBJ1-3, with 8 nucleotides matching TRBD1. The V segment lost 7 bases and the J segment 4 bases; nucleotides outside the gene matches: 3. Germline loops: CDR1 LNHDA, CDR2 SQIVND (reference sequence). The CDR3 is made up of 13 amino acids. The CDR3 DNA reads TGTGCCAGTATGGGGACAGGAGGAAACACCATATATTTT. Its protein is CASMGTGGNTIYF.

The CDR3 DNA reads as TGTGCCAGTAGTTATGGGGGCCGAGAGTACTTC. Amino acids: CASSYGGREYF. The chain is built from TRBV19 and TRBJ2-7, with a weak D call TRBD1 (6 bases). Trimming removed 5 bases at V and 11 bases at J, with 13 bases between. In germline, CDR1 is LNHDA, CDR2 SQIVND (reference sequence). The CDR3 extends over 11 amino acids.

The chain couples TRBV28 to TRBJ2-5, with a weak D call TRBD2 (7 bases). Trimming pared 3 bases from V and 5 bases from J, leaving 13 bases between. This CDR3 comprises 14 residues. Germline V gene sequence: CDR1 MDHEN, CDR2 SYDVKM. CDR3 nucleotides: TGTGCCAGCAGTTTGGGGGGGCGGGTTGAGACCCAGTACTTC. The encoded protein is CASSLGGRVETQYF.

V is TRBV5-1 and J is TRBJ1-3, with D possibly being TRBD1 (6 bases). This CDR3 region has 15 residues. Per the germline V gene, CDR1 is SGHRS and CDR2 is YFSETQ. With 3 bases removed from V and 4 bases from J, the gap between germline ends came to 14 bases. The CDR3 is CASSSIGGPGNTIYF. The CDR3 DNA is TGCGCCAGCAGCTCCATTGGGGGGCCCGGAAACACCATATATTTT.

This clone is categorized as hyperexpanded. This CDR3 reads CASSPGGYSSYNEQFF. The CDR3 region has the DNA TGTGCCAGCAGTCCCGGAGGGTACAGCTCCTACAATGAGCAGTTCTTC. The genes are TRBV2 and TRBJ2-1, with D perhaps matching TRBD2 (6 bases). The V gene lost 5 bases and the J gene lost 0 bases, with 14 bases spanning the gap. Germline V lookup: CDR1 SNHLY, CDR2 FYNNEI. CDR3 length: 16 residues.

The V call is TRBV6-4, the J call TRBJ1-5, with D possibly TRBD1 on 6 matching bases. This CDR3 contains 17 residues. V shed 7 bases and J shed 0 bases, with 19 bases lying between them. CDR1 MRHNA and CDR2 SNTAGT come from the germline V gene. The DNA of the CDR3 is TGTGCCAGCACCGGACAGCCGGGCAAATATAGCAATCAGCCCCAGCATTTT. The encoded protein is CASTGQPGKYSNQPQHF.

The CDR3 DNA sequence: TGTGCCAGCAGTTCCGGGACTAGCGGGAGTAATCCGCAGTACTTC. Translation gives CASSSGTSGSNPQYF. The chain employs TRBV27 and TRBJ2-7; 14 bases are a match to TRBD2. Germline V gives CDR1 MNHEY, CDR2 SMNVEV (reference sequence). V lost 4 bases and J lost 9; bases outside the gene matches: 8. This CDR3 is 15 amino acids long.

This sequence joins TRBV2 and TRBJ1-6; D is perhaps TRBD1 (5 bases). The CDR3 is 14 residues long. CDR1 SNHLY and CDR2 FYNNEI come from the germline V gene. The ends were cut back, 1 base at V and 10 bases at J, with 11 bases in the middle. CDR3 amino acids: CASSEGGYTSPLHF. CDR3 coding DNA: TGTGCCAGCAGTGAAGGGGGGTATACCTCACCCCTCCACTTT.

CDR3 in amino acids: CASSLGQGFYEQYF. The DNA of the CDR3 is TGTGCCAGCAGCTTAGGGCAGGGATTTTACGAGCAGTACTTC. The rearrangement uses TRBV7-2 and TRBJ2-7, with a weak D call TRBD1 (5 bases). Germline loops: CDR1 SGHTA, CDR2 FQGNSA. This CDR3 has 14 amino acids. Trimming removed 1 base from V and 4 bases from J, with 11 bases in between. The variable domain in full, completed from reference TRBV7-2 and TRBJ2-7, reads GAGVSQSPSNKVTEKGKDVELRCDPISGHTALYWYRQSLGQGLEFLIYFQGNSAPDKSGLPSDRFSAERTGGSVSTLTIQRTQQEDSAVYLCASSLGQGFYEQYFGPGTRLTVT.

This rearrangement joins TRBV7-9 to TRBJ1-4; D is possibly TRBD1 (6 bases). The germline V and J ends were trimmed by 0 bases and 5 bases, with 13 bases remaining between them. The CDR3 loop spans 16 amino acids. CDR1 is SEHNR, CDR2 FQNEAQ, per germline (reference sequence). The CDR3 here is CASSLARKGGNEKLFF. The CDR3 DNA is TGTGCCAGCAGCTTAGCGCGGAAGGGGGGCAATGAAAAACTGTTTTTT. Full variable domain (missing parts from reference TRBV7-9 and TRBJ1-4): DTGVSQNPRHKITKRGQNVTFRCDPISEHNRLYWYRQTLGQGPEFLTYFQNEAQLEKSRLLSDRFSAERPKGSFSTLEIQRTEQGDSAMYLCASSLARKGGNEKLFFGSGTQLSVL.

This clone appeared a single time. The gene calls are TRBV10-1 and TRBJ2-1, with D possibly being TRBD2 (7 bases). From germline, CDR1 is WNHNN and CDR2 SYGVQD (reference sequence). V lost 4 bases and J lost 6, with 10 bases in between. The CDR3 covers 13 residues. CDR3 residues: CASSAGGSNEQFF. The CDR3 DNA reads TGCGCCAGCAGTGCGGGGGGCAGCAATGAGCAGTTCTTC.